The 24 T cell receptor beta chains in this list originate from one sample, sequenced in a study of CD8+ T cells in alopecia areata. Specified treatment: oral pan-JAK inhibitor, 5-10 mg twice daily. RNA was isolated and reverse transcribed to cDNA, the sequencing template. Generated by immunoSEQ multiplex PCR, the TCRdb table keeps only in-frame clones and is missing some. The sample carries more than 110,000 clones, 80% to 90% recorded once. Sequenced material: CD8+ T cells sorted from blood, taken at week 4, from a patient treated with tofacitinib. These receptors all stem from a human donor with alopecia areata.

The chain recombines TRBV7-6 with TRBJ2-7; D not resolved. This CDR3 comprises 12 residues. Germline loops: CDR1 SGHVS, CDR2 FNYEAQ. V lost 5 bases and J 12 bases, leaving 17 bases between the germline ends. The chain's CDR3 is CASSPSLQTLYF. For the CDR3, the DNA is TGTGCCAGCAGCCCATCCTTACAGACATTGTACTTC.

This clone was seen just once. The gene calls are TRBV29-1 and TRBJ2-7, with a weak D call TRBD1 (5 bases). Germline loops: CDR1 SQVTM, CDR2 ANQGSEA. V gave up 3 bases and J gave up 3 bases, with 18 bases separating them. The CDR3 is made up of 15 amino acids. Here the CDR3 DNA reads TGCAGCGTTGAGTTCCCCGAGGACAACTACTACGAGCAGTACTTC. Its translation is CSVEFPEDNYYEQYF.

The gene calls are TRBV6-1 and TRBJ2-1; TRBD2 agrees at 10 bases. Germline assignment: CDR1 MNHNS and CDR2 SASEGT. With V trimmed by 7 bases and J by 15 bases, 15 bases remained unmatched. The CDR3 spans 14 residues. CDR3 loop: CASIGSGGASTSFF. DNA for the CDR3: TGTGCCAGCATAGGAAGCGGGGGGGCTTCGACGTCGTTCTTC.

Only one count was recorded for this clone. The chain uses TRBV19 and TRBJ2-1; TRBD2 aligns across 13 bases. The CDR3 is made up of 17 amino acids. With 1 base clipped from V and 3 bases from J, the junction kept 3 bases outside the gene matches. Germline V lookup: CDR1 LNHDA, CDR2 SQIVND (reference sequence). As DNA, the CDR3 is TGTGCCAGTAGTATAGTAACTAGCGGGGGGGGCTACAATGAGCAGTTCTTC. Translating gives CASSIVTSGGGYNEQFF.

The CDR3 coding sequence is TGCGCCAGCAGCCGCTGGTTGACAGATACGCAGTATTTT. Translated, it gives CASSRWLTDTQYF. The chain combines TRBV4-1 with TRBJ2-3; D not certain. The V end was cut by 4 bases, the J end by 3 bases, with 8 bases between. This CDR3 contains 13 residues. The germline gives CDR1 MGHRA, CDR2 YSYEKL.

The chain recombines TRBV15 with TRBJ1-1; 9 bases line up with TRBD1. CDR3 length equals 16 residues. The junction had 4 bases not matched to a gene; V was cut back by 1 base and J by 1 base. Germline lookup yields CDR1 LNHNV and CDR2 YYDKDF (reference sequence). This CDR3 reads CATSRGTGATNTEAFF. The DNA of the CDR3 is TGTGCCACCAGCAGAGGGACAGGGGCGACGAACACTGAAGCTTTCTTT.

This chain uses TRBV5-1 with TRBJ2-1, with D possibly TRBD1 on 5 matching bases. V was shortened by 0 bases and J by 0 bases, with 7 bases between the two germline ends. The CDR3 length is 15 residues. Germline values: CDR1 SGHRS, CDR2 YFSETQ. The CDR3 loop is CASSLADNSYNEQFF. CDR3 bases: TGCGCCAGCAGCTTGGCGGACAACTCCTACAATGAGCAGTTCTTC.

The rearrangement joins TRBV13 to TRBJ2-7; 7 bases are a match to TRBD1. CDR3 size: 16 residues. V was pared by 5 bases and J by 0 bases, with 10 bases of the junction left unmatched. CDR1 PRHDT and CDR2 FYEKMQ come from the germline V gene (reference sequence). The CDR3 DNA sequence: TGTGCCAGCAGCAATCGGGACAGCAGTTTCTCCTACGAGCAGTACTTC. Amino acids: CASSNRDSSFSYEQYF.

This clone occurred once. One junction end does not reproduce the germline sequence, and a read error may be involved. The V call is TRBV29-1, the J call TRBJ2-7; D is uncertain. The CDR3 sequence is 10 residues long. Per the germline V gene, CDR1 is SQVTM and CDR2 is ANQGSEA. The CDR3 here is CGVLSHEQYF. The CDR3 nucleotides read TGCGGCGTTCTATCCCACGAGCAGTACTTC.

The rearrangement links TRBV6-5 to TRBJ2-3, with unresolved D. The CDR3 extends over 16 amino acids. Germline V gene lookup returns CDR1 MNHEY and CDR2 SVGAGI. V was clipped by 1 base and J by 3 bases, with 14 bases between them. The CDR3 DNA sequence: TGTGCCAGCAGTTACTATACTAACCCCGGGACAGATACGCAGTATTTT. This gives the protein CASSYYTNPGTDTQYF.

This chain joins TRBV7-8 and TRBJ2-3; perhaps TRBD1 as D (5 bases). V dropped 0 bases and J dropped 2 bases, with 12 bases sitting between them. The CDR3 is 16 amino acids. CDR1 is SGHVS, CDR2 FQNEAQ, per germline. The CDR3 DNA follows: TGTGCCAGCAGCTTAGCGGGGCGGACCGCCACAGATACGCAGTATTTT. Its protein is CASSLAGRTATDTQYF.

This clone has ten or more counts. The chain combines TRBV29-1 with TRBJ2-1; the match to TRBD2 covers 7 bases. This CDR3 contains 15 residues. The V gene end was trimmed by 8 bases and the J gene end by 7 bases; junction bases not matched to a gene: 17. Germline V gene sequence: CDR1 SQVTM, CDR2 ANQGSEA. For the CDR3, the DNA is TGCAGCACGGTTTTTGCTAGCGGCCGTCCGAATGAGCAGTTCTTC. It encodes CSTVFASGRPNEQFF.

Only a few counts were recorded for this clone. This chain uses TRBV30 with TRBJ1-1; D is unclear. Per germline, CDR1 GTSNPN and CDR2 SVGIG (reference sequence). The V end was cut by 0 bases, the J end by 0 bases, with 11 bases between. There are 15 residues in the CDR3. CDR3 DNA: TGTGCCTGGAGTGTACGAGGGCCGCTGAACACTGAAGCTTTCTTT. This translates into CAWSVRGPLNTEAFF.

The rearrangement links TRBV27 to TRBJ2-3; D may be TRBD1 (6 bases). CDR3 length: 14 amino acids. CDR1 MNHEY and CDR2 SMNVEV come from the germline V gene (reference sequence). The germline V and J ends were trimmed by 5 bases and 3 bases, with 12 bases remaining between them. The CDR3 bases are TGTGCCAGCAGTCCGGACAGTTGGACAGATACGCAGTATTTT. Translated, it gives CASSPDSWTDTQYF.

The chain couples TRBV30 to TRBJ1-1, with a tentative D call TRBD1 (6 bases). In germline, CDR1 is GTSNPN, CDR2 SVGIG (reference sequence). Trimming pared 5 bases from V and 0 bases from J, leaving 10 bases between. The CDR3 is 13 amino acids. The CDR3 protein is CAWAGHLNTEAFF. The CDR3 DNA sequence: TGTGCCTGGGCGGGACACCTGAACACTGAAGCTTTCTTT.

The V and J genes are TRBV29-1 and TRBJ2-3, with D possibly matching TRBD2 (6 bases). V was cut by 6 bases and J by 1 base, with 14 bases left in between. CDR1 and CDR2 from the germline V gene are SQVTM and ANQGSEA. The length of the CDR3 is 14 residues. The CDR3 DNA sequence: TGCAGCGTCGAGGACTATTCGGGCACAGATACGCAGTATTTT. Protein sequence: CSVEDYSGTDTQYF.

The chain combines TRBV7-9 with TRBJ2-1; no reliable D call. CDR1 and CDR2 (germline): SEHNR, FQNEAQ (reference sequence). Trimming took off 5 bases at V and 5 bases at J, with 7 bases between the two ends. This CDR3 is 12 amino acids long. CDR3 DNA: TGTGCCAGCAGCCCCGGGCACAATGAGCAGTTCTTC. It is translated as CASSPGHNEQFF.

This clone occurred a few times. The V gene is TRBV15, the J gene TRBJ2-7; 10 bases map to TRBD1. Germline V gene sequence: CDR1 LNHNV, CDR2 YYDKDF (reference sequence). This CDR3 region has 13 residues. With 5 bases clipped from V and 7 bases from J, the junction kept 5 bases outside the gene matches. CDR3 sequence reads: CATSGTGASEQYF. The CDR3 DNA reads as TGTGCCACCAGCGGGACAGGGGCCTCGGAGCAGTACTTC. The variable domain in full, completed from reference TRBV15 and TRBJ2-7, reads DAMVIQNPRYQVTQFGKPVTLSCSQTLNHNVMYWYQQKSSQAPKLLFHYYDKDFNNEADTPDNFQSRRPNTSFCFLDIRSPGLGDTAMYLCATSGTGASEQYFGPGTRLTVT.

The chain has TRBV2 and TRBJ2-2; tentative D call: TRBD2 (5 bases). The ends were cut back, 2 bases at V and 3 bases at J, with 10 bases in the middle. Germline values: CDR1 SNHLY, CDR2 FYNNEI. The CDR3 consists of 15 residues. The CDR3 coding sequence is TGTGCCAGCAGTGAATCCGGGGTGGACACCGGGGAGCTGTTTTTT. Amino acids: CASSESGVDTGELFF.

The rearrangement links TRBV21-1 to TRBJ2-1; the table's D gene call, TRBD2, was not cross checked with the DNA. TRBV21-1 is reported as a pseudogene. The CDR3 sequence is 12 residues long. The CDR3 protein is CASSPGGESPFF. The CDR3 DNA follows: TGTGCCAGCAGCCCCGGGGGGGAAAGCCCGTTCTTC.

This chain links TRBV4-1 with TRBJ2-3; 7 nucleotides agree with TRBD1. This CDR3 has 14 residues. From germline, CDR1 is MGHRA and CDR2 YSYEKL. V lost 4 bases, J lost 3 bases, and 4 bases stayed unmatched. The CDR3 nucleotides read TGCGCCAGCAGCCGCGGCAGGGGGACAGATACGCAGTATTTT. It codes for CASSRGRGTDTQYF.

This chain links TRBV10-2 with TRBJ1-1, with a possible D match to TRBD1 (5 bases). CDR3 length equals 13 residues. Germline CDR1 is WSHSY and CDR2 is SAAADI. V lost 4 bases and J lost 5, with 11 bases in between. This CDR3 reads CASSVGAGTEAFF. The CDR3 nucleotides read TGCGCCAGCAGTGTTGGGGCGGGGACTGAAGCTTTCTTT.

This clone was observed a handful of times. V usage is TRBV29-1 and J usage is TRBJ2-6; D is unclear. Germline lookup yields CDR1 SQVTM and CDR2 ANQGSEA. V was cut by 5 bases and J by 0 bases, with 20 bases left in between. This CDR3 has 18 amino acids. CDR3 in DNA: TGCAGCGTTCTAAATACGGTGAACGTTCCCTCTGGGGCCAACGTCCTGACTTTC. It yields the protein CSVLNTVNVPSGANVLTF.

The chain links TRBV29-1 to TRBJ2-7; TRBD2 might be the D (6 bases). V dropped 6 bases and J dropped 2 bases, with 14 bases sitting between them. The CDR3 consists of 13 residues. Germline CDR1 reads SQVTM; CDR2 reads ANQGSEA. CDR3 sequence: CSVWEGGTYEQYF. In DNA, the CDR3 is TGCAGCGTATGGGAAGGAGGGACCTACGAGCAGTACTTC.